The 11 T cell receptor beta chains below all came from one sample that was sequenced in a study of post-analysis software for immune sequencing data. Regarding the study as a whole: Roughly five TRBV segments, including TRBV5-6, TRBV5-1 and TRBV20-1, were more frequent in patients than controls.

cDNA libraries for TCR beta contained unique molecular identifiers. A single record per CDR3 protein comes from TCRdb applying MiXCR to the PCR reads. The table includes about 500,000 distinct CDR3 sequences, roughly 45% detected once. These receptors have no identified antigens. The material sequenced was blood. The receptors originated from a girl between 5 and 17 years old with multiple sclerosis.

The chain carries TRBV5-1 and TRBJ2-3; TRBD2 is a possible D gene (7 bases). The germline V gene has CDR1 SGHRS and CDR2 YFSETQ. This CDR3 contains 16 residues. V was trimmed by 0 bases and J by 3 bases, leaving 14 bases between them. In DNA, the CDR3 is TGCGCCAGCAGCTTGGTAACGGGGGGCGGTACAGATACGCAGTATTTT. Translated, it gives CASSLVTGGGTDTQYF. Full variable domain (remainder filled in from reference TRBV5-1 and TRBJ2-3): KAGVTQTPRYLIKTRGQQVTLSCSPISGHRSVSWYQQTPGQGLQFLFEYFSETQRNKGNFPGRFSGRQFSNSRSEMNVSTLELGDSALYLCASSLVTGGGTDTQYFGPGTRLTVL.

This clonotype has just a few counts. The rearrangement joins TRBV6-6 to TRBJ1-1; 8 bases are a match to TRBD1. The CDR3 spans 17 residues. Germline trimming cut 0 bases from V and 0 bases from J; bases unmatched to any gene: 6. Germline V gives CDR1 MNHNY, CDR2 SVGAGI (reference sequence). The CDR3 spells CASSYSVDREMNTEAFF. In DNA, the CDR3 is TGTGCCAGCAGTTACTCAGTGGACAGGGAAATGAACACTGAAGCTTTCTTT.

This clonotype has just a few counts. This chain joins TRBV29-1 and TRBJ2-2; TRBD1 matches at 7 bases. CDR3 length equals 11 residues. Trimming cost V 5 bases and J 6 bases; bases outside gene matches: 0. CDR1 SQVTM and CDR2 ANQGSEA come from the germline V gene. DNA for the CDR3: TGCAGCGTTCAGGGGGCCGGGGAGCTGTTTTTT. This codes for CSVQGAGELFF.

A word on this clonotype: A much larger clone differs by one base, so this may be a read error. The chain couples TRBV28 to TRBJ2-7; D unresolved. V was clipped by 10 bases and J by 1 base, with 17 bases between them. CDR1 MDHEN and CDR2 SYDVKM come from the germline V gene. The CDR3 spans 14 residues. The DNA for the CDR3 is TGTGCCAACAGCTCCTGGACGGATTCCTACGAGCAGTACTTC. It codes for CANSSWTDSYEQYF.

This clonotype turned up a few times. A junction boundary mismatches the germline segment, possibly from a read error. J is TRBJ2-5 and V is TRBV20-1, with 8 bases aligning to TRBD2. The CDR3 sequence is 16 residues long. CDR1 and CDR2 from the germline V gene are DFQATT and SNEGSKA (reference sequence). CDR3 sequence reads: CSAPPWGAGEAKTQYF. For the CDR3, the DNA is TGTAGTGCCCCCCCTTGGGGAGCGGGAGAGGCGAAGACCCAGTACTTC.

This chain links TRBV3-1 with TRBJ2-1, with 10 bases that match TRBD2. This CDR3 has 15 residues. CDR1 LGHDT and CDR2 YNNKEL come from the germline V gene (reference sequence). V dropped 3 bases and J dropped 4; count of bases not matched to a gene: 3. This CDR3 reads CASSHPLAGYNEQFF. CDR3 nucleotide sequence: TGTGCCAGCAGCCACCCACTAGCGGGGTACAATGAGCAGTTCTTC.

The V call is TRBV9, the J call TRBJ2-5; possible D gene TRBD2, 5 bases. V was clipped by 3 bases and J by 3 bases, with 6 bases between them. This CDR3 has 12 residues. Germline CDR1 SGDLS, CDR2 YYNGEE. The CDR3 loop is CASSAREETQYF. The CDR3 coding sequence is TGTGCCAGCAGCGCGAGGGAAGAGACCCAGTACTTC.

Only a few counts were recorded for this clonotype. This chain joins TRBV4-1 and TRBJ2-1, with TRBD2 matching 16 bases. The CDR3 covers 18 residues. Germline CDR1 MGHRA, CDR2 YSYEKL. With V trimmed by 4 bases and J by 0 bases, 3 bases remained unmatched. DNA for the CDR3: TGCGCCAGCAGCCCGGGACTAGCGGGAGGGCCCTCCTACAATGAGCAGTTCTTC. Translating it yields CASSPGLAGGPSYNEQFF.

This sequence joins TRBV28 and TRBJ2-6; possible D gene TRBD1, 6 bases. Germline V CDR1 and CDR2: MDHEN, SYDVKM. Trimming removed 5 bases from V and 0 bases from J, with 14 bases in between. The CDR3 is 17 amino acids. As DNA, the CDR3 is TGTGCCAGCAGTACCTTGGGACAACTCTCTGGGGCCAACGTCCTGACTTTC. Its protein product is CASSTLGQLSGANVLTF.

A few counts support this clonotype. In DNA, the CDR3 is TGTGCCAGCACGGACGGCTACGAGCAGTACTTC. Its protein is CASTDGYEQYF. This chain uses TRBV6-5 with TRBJ2-7; D is uncertain. V was cut by 7 bases and J by 3 bases, with 7 bases left in between. Germline V gene lookup returns CDR1 MNHEY and CDR2 SVGAGI. This CDR3 has 11 amino acids.

This clonotype has just a few counts. The DNA for the CDR3 is TGTGCCAGCAGCTTAGTGGTCGGGAGGGCCTCGGTGTACGAGCAGTACTTC. It codes for CASSLVVGRASVYEQYF. This chain joins TRBV7-2 and TRBJ2-7; 8 bases map to TRBD2. Germline-derived CDR1 and CDR2 are SGHTA and FQGNSA. V was clipped by 1 base and J by 4 bases; unmatched bases: 12. The CDR3 totals 17 residues.